Each of the 9 T cell receptor beta chains below was sequenced from the same sample in a study of response to subunit inactivated influenza vaccine. Via MiXCR, TCRdb re-called the RT-PCR reads, giving one row per CDR3 protein. The sample lists about 620,000 distinct CDR3 sequences; approximately 10% were seen once. The sequencing here drew on PBMCs from blood, taken on the day of vaccination. The receptor set was obtained from a man aged 50-59 years who received an inactivated influenza vaccine.

This clonotype was observed at least ten times. This chain uses TRBV7-7 with TRBJ2-5; D possibly uses TRBD1 or TRBD2 (7 bases each). V lost 1 base and J lost 2, with 17 bases in between. Germline V CDR1 and CDR2: SSHAT, FNYEAQ (reference sequence). The CDR3 spans 17 residues. In DNA form, the CDR3 reads TGTGCCAGCAGCTTAGGAGTTTTCAGGGGGGGTCAAGAGACCCAGTACTTC. Its translation: CASSLGVFRGGQETQYF.

This clonotype was recorded a few times. For the CDR3, the DNA is TGTGCCAGCAGCACCTTAGAGACCCAGTACTTC. Amino acid sequence: CASSTLETQYF. This sequence joins TRBV11-2 and TRBJ2-5; D is undetermined. There are 11 residues in the CDR3. V was trimmed by 5 bases and J by 4 bases, leaving 5 bases between them. The germline CDR1 and CDR2 sequences are SGHAT and FQNNGV. The variable domain in full, with the rest retrieved from reference TRBV11-2 and TRBJ2-5, is EAGVAQSPRYKIIEKRQSVAFWCNPISGHATLYWYQQILGQGPKLLIQFQNNGVVDDSQLPKDRFSAERLKGVDSTLKIQPAKLEDSAVYLCASSTLETQYFGPGTRLLVL.

The J gene is TRBJ2-1, the V gene TRBV7-6, with TRBD2 matching over 10 bases. Germline lookup yields CDR1 SGHVS and CDR2 FNYEAQ. Trimming cost V 2 bases and J 15 bases; bases outside gene matches: 4. The CDR3 length is 12 residues. The CDR3 sequence: CASSLLAGGLFF. The CDR3, as DNA: TGTGCCAGCAGCTTATTAGCGGGAGGTTTGTTCTTC.

This chain joins TRBV20-1 and TRBJ2-3; D is perhaps TRBD1 (6 bases). Trimming stripped 4 bases from V and 2 bases from J, with 10 bases between. Germline V gene sequence: CDR1 DFQATT, CDR2 SNEGSKA (reference sequence). The CDR3 contains 13 residues. DNA of the CDR3: TGCAGTGCTAACCGGGACACCACAGATACGCAGTATTTT. Its protein is CSANRDTTDTQYF.

Notes on this clonotype: A read error is possible here, since a much larger clone lies one base away. The chain couples TRBV28 to TRBJ2-7; D assignment may be TRBD1 or TRBD2 (5 bases each). Germline lookup yields CDR1 MDHEN and CDR2 SYDVKM. CDR3 size: 13 residues. Deletions cut 7 bases from V and 5 bases from J, with 15 bases between. This chain's CDR3 is CASTSRVFNEQYF. The CDR3 nucleotides read TGTGCCAGCACTAGCAGGGTTTTCAACGAGCAGTACTTC.

The chain links TRBV27 to TRBJ2-3; 7 bases fit TRBD2. V was pared by 1 base and J by 2 bases, with 9 bases of the junction left unmatched. This CDR3 spans 17 amino acids. Germline V gene lookup returns CDR1 MNHEY and CDR2 SMNVEV (reference sequence). CDR3 in DNA: TGTGCCAGCAGTTTATGGGGGGGGGGATCGTTCACAGATACGCAGTATTTT. Its translation is CASSLWGGGSFTDTQYF.

V and J are TRBV6-1 and TRBJ1-1; D possibly corresponds to TRBD1 (6 bases). Trimming shortened V by 7 bases and J by 1 base, and 10 bases separated the two germline ends. The CDR3 has 13 residues. Looked up from germline, CDR1 is MNHNS and CDR2 is SASEGT. The CDR3 protein is CASTEGGNTEAFF. The CDR3 nucleotides read TGTGCCAGCACAGAAGGGGGGAACACTGAAGCTTTCTTT.

This chain connects TRBV6-2 or TRBV6-3 to TRBJ2-7; TRBD1 matches at 8 bases. Germline V gene lookup returns CDR1 MNHEY and CDR2 SVGEGT. The J segment lost 3 bases and the V segment lost 2 bases, leaving 3 bases of the junction unmatched. The CDR3 spans 14 residues. The CDR3 region is CASSYDRGYYEQYF. As DNA, the CDR3 is TGTGCCAGCAGTTACGACAGGGGTTACTACGAGCAGTACTTC.

This clonotype was recorded a few times. Because the CDR3 is missing its conserved closing phenylalanine or tryptophan, this is likely a read error. It is unclear where the CDR3 begins or ends on the DNA, so no DNA is shown, and the CDR3 is as TCRdb lists it. This chain uses TRBV7-9 with TRBJ2-3; the table gives TRBD2 as D, unverified against the DNA. The CDR3 is 13 amino acids long, termini counted. The germline gives CDR1 SEHNR, CDR2 FQNEAQ (reference sequence). The CDR3 here is CASSPEGGRAIIS.